This T cell receptor beta chain originates from a study of blood T cell repertoires in COVID-19. CDR3 size: 15 residues. The J segment lost 2 bases and the V segment lost 0 bases, leaving 1 base of the junction unmatched. The germline V gene has CDR1 GTSNPN and CDR2 SVGIG (reference sequence). The authors' processing: Amplification from reference gene primers served as the basis for estimated nucleated cell counts. Assay used: immunoSEQ multiplex PCR; TCRdb lists only in-frame clones, some missing. The V and J calls and clone size come from that table; D and trimming were worked out from the DNA. This sample has 220,000 or so clones, with about 86% found just once.

Specimen: PBMCs or T cells enriched from blood (not recorded which). The V call is TRBV30, the J call TRBJ2-1; 10 positions agree with TRBD2. The origin of this receptor is a woman between 45 and 65 years old with acute COVID-19. The CDR3 sequence: CAWSVLAGTYNEQFF. CDR3 DNA sequence: TGTGCCTGGAGTGTACTAGCGGGAACCTACAATGAGCAGTTCTTC. Full variable domain (outside the CDR3, taken from reference TRBV30 and TRBJ2-1): SQTIHQWPATLVQPVGSPLSLECTVEGTSNPNLYWYRQAAGRGLQLLFYSVGIGQISSEVPQNLSASRPQDRQFILSSKKLLLSDSGFYLCAWSVLAGTYNEQFFGPGTRLTVL.